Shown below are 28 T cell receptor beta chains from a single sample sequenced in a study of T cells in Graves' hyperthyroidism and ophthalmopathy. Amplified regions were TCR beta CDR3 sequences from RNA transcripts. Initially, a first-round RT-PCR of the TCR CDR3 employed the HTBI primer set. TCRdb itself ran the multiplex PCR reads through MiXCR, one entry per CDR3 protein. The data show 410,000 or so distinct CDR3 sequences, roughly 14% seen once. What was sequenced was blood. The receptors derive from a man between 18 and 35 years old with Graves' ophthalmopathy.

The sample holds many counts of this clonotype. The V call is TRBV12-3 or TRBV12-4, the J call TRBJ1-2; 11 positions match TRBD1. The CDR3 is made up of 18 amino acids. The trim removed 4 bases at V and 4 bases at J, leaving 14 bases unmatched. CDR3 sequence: CASSSTPGTGGFAYGYTF. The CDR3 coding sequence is TGTGCCAGCAGTTCAACCCCCGGGACAGGGGGGTTCGCCTATGGCTACACCTTC.

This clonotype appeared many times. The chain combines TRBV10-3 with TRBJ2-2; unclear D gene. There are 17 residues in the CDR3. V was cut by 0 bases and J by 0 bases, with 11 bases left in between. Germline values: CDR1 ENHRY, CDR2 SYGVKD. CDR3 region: CAISESGTFANTGELFF. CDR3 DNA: TGTGCCATCAGTGAGTCGGGTACTTTCGCGAACACCGGGGAGCTGTTTTTT.

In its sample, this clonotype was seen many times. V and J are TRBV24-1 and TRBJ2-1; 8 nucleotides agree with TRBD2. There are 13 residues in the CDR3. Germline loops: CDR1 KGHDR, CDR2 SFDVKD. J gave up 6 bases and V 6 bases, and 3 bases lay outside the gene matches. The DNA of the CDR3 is TGTGCCACCAGTATTGCGGGAGGCAATGAGCAGTTCTTC. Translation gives CATSIAGGNEQFF.

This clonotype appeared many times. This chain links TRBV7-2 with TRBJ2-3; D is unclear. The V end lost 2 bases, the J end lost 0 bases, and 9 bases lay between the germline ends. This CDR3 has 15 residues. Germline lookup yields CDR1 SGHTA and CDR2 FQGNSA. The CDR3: CASSLSRVSTDTQYF. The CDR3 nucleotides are TGTGCCAGCAGCTTAAGTCGAGTTAGCACAGATACGCAGTATTTT.

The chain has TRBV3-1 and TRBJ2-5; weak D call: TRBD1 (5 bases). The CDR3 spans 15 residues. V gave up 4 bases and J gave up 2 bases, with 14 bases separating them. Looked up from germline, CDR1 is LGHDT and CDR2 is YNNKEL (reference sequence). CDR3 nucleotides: TGTGCCAGCAGCCCCATGTTGGGGCAGCAAGAGACCCAGTACTTC. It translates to CASSPMLGQQETQYF.

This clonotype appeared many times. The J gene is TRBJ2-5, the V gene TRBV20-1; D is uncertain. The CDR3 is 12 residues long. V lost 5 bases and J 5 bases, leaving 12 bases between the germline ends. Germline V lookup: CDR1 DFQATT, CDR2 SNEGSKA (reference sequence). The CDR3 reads CSAQSLGETQYF. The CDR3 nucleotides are TGCAGTGCTCAGTCGTTAGGGGAGACCCAGTACTTC.

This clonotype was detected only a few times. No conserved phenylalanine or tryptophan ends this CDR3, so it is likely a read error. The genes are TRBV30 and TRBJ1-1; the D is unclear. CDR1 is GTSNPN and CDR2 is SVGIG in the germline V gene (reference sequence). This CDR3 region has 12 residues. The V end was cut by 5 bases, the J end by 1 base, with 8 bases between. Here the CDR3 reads CAWGRTNTEAFL. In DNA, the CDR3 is TGTGCCTGGGGACGTACGAACACTGAAGCTTTCCTT.

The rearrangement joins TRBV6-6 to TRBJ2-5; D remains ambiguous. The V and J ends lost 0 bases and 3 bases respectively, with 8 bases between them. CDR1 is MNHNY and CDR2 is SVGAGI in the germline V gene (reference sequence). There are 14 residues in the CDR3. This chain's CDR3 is CASSYSIRKETQYF. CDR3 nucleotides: TGTGCCAGCAGTTACTCGATCAGGAAAGAGACCCAGTACTTC.

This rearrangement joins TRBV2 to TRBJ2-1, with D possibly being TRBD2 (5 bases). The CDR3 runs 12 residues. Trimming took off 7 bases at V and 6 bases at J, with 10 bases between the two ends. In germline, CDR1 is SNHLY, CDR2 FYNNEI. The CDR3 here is CASTTRPNEQFF. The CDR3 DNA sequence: TGTGCCAGCACCACTAGACCCAATGAGCAGTTCTTC. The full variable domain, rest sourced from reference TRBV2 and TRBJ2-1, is EPEVTQTPSHQVTQMGQEVILRCVPISNHLYFYWYRQILGQKVEFLVSFYNNEISEKSEIFDDQFSVERPDGSNFTLKIRSTKLEDSAMYFCASTTRPNEQFFGPGTRLTVL.

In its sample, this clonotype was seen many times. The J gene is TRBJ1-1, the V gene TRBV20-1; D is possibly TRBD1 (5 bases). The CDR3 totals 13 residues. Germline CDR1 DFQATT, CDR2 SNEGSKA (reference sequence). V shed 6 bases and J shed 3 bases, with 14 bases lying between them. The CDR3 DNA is TGCAGTGCGTCCGGGACGACGGACACTGAAGCTTTCTTT. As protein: CSASGTTDTEAFF.

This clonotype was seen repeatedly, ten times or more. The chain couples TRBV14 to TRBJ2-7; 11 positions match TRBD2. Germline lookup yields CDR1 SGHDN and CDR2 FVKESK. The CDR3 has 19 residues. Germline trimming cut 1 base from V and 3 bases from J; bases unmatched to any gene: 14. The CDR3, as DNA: TGTGCCAGCAGCCAAGGTCGGCTAGCGGGAGGCCCGGATTTCTACGAGCAGTACTTC. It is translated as CASSQGRLAGGPDFYEQYF.

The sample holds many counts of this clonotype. CDR3 protein: CASSQQVGGDQYF. The CDR3 coding sequence is TGTGCCAGCAGCCAACAGGTGGGTGGGGATCAGTACTTC. The rearrangement joins TRBV3-1 to TRBJ2-4; D not certain. CDR3 length: 13 amino acids. The germline CDR1 and CDR2 sequences are LGHDT and YNNKEL (reference sequence). The V and J ends lost 2 bases and 12 bases respectively, with 14 bases between them. The entire variable domain, with the rest obtained from reference TRBV3-1 and TRBJ2-4, is as follows: DTAVSQTPKYLVTQMGNDKSIKCEQNLGHDTMYWYKQDSKKFLKIMFSYNNKELIINETVPNRFSPKSPDKAHLNLHINSLELGDSAVYFCASSQQVGGDQYFGAGTRLSVL.

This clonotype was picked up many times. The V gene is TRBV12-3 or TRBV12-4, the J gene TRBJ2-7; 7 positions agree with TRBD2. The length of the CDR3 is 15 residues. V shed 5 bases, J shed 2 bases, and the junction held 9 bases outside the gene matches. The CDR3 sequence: CASSPLVSGPYEQYF. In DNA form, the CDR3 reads TGTGCCAGCAGTCCCCTGGTTAGCGGGCCCTACGAGCAGTACTTC.

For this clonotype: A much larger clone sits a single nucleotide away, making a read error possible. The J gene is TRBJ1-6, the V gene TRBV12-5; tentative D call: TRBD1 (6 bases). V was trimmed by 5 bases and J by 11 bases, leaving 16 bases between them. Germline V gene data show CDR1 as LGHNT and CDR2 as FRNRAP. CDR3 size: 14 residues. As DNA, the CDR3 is TGTGCTAGTGGTCTAGAGACAGGTCATCCACCCCTCCACTTT. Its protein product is CASGLETGHPPLHF.

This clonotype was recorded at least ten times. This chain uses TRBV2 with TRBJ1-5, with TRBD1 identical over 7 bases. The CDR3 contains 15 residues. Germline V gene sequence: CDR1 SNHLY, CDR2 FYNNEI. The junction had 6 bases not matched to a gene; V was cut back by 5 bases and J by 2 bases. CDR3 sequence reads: CASSKTGLGNQPQHF. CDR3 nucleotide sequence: TGTGCCAGCAGTAAGACAGGGTTGGGCAATCAGCCCCAGCATTTT.

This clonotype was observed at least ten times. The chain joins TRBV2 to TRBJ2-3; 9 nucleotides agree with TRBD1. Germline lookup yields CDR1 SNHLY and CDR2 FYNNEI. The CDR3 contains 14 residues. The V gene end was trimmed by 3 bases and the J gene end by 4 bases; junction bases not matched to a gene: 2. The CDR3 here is CASSERQGADTQYF. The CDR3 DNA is TGTGCCAGCAGTGAGAGACAGGGGGCAGATACGCAGTATTTT.

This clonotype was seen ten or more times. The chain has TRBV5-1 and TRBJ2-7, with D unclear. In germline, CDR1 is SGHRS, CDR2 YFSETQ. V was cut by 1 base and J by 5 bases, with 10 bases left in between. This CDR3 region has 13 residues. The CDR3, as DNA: TGCGCCAGCAGCTTGTATCCGGAAAACGAGCAGTACTTC. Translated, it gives CASSLYPENEQYF. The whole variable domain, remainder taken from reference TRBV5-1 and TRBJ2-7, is KAGVTQTPRYLIKTRGQQVTLSCSPISGHRSVSWYQQTPGQGLQFLFEYFSETQRNKGNFPGRFSGRQFSNSRSEMNVSTLELGDSALYLCASSLYPENEQYFGPGTRLTVT.

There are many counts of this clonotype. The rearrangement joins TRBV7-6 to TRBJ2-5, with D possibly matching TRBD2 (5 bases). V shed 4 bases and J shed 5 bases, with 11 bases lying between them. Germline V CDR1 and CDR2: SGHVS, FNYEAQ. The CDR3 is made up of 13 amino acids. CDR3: CASSSPGIETQYF. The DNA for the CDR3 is TGTGCCAGCAGCTCCCCGGGGATCGAGACCCAGTACTTC.

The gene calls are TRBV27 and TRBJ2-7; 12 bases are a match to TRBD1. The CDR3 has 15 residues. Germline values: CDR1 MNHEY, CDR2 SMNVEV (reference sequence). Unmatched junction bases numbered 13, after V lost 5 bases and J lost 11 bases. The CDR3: CASSGLGTGGFDKYF. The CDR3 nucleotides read TGTGCCAGCAGTGGCCTGGGGACAGGGGGCTTTGACAAGTACTTC.

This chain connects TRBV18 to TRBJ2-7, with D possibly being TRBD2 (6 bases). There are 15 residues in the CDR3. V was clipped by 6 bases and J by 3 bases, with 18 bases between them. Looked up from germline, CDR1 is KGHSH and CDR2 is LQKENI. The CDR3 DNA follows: TGTGCCAGCTCTCCAGCTGGGAGGACACTCTACGAGCAGTACTTC. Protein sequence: CASSPAGRTLYEQYF.

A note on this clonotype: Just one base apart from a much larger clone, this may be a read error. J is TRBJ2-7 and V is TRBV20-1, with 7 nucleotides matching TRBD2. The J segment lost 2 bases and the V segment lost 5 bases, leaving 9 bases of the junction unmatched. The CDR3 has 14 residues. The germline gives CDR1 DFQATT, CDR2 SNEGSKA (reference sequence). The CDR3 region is CSAERVAGTYEQYF. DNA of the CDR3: TGCAGTGCTGAACGGGTAGCGGGCACCTACGAGCAGTACTTC.

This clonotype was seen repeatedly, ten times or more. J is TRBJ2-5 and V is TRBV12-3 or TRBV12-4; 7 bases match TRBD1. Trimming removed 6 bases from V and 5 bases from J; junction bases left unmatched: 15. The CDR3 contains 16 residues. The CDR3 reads CASRSSGTAQGETQYF. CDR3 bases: TGTGCCAGCAGATCCTCCGGGACAGCCCAGGGGGAGACCCAGTACTTC.

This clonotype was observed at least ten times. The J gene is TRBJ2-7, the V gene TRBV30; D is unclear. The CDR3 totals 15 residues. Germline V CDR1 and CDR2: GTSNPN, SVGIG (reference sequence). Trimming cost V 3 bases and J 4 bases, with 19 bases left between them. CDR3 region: CAWSPPLVGGYEQYF. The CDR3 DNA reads TGTGCCTGGAGCCCCCCCCTAGTTGGTGGGTACGAGCAGTACTTC.

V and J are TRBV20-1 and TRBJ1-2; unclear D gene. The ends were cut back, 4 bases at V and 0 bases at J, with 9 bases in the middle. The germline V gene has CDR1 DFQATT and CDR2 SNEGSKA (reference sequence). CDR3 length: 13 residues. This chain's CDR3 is CSAINGANYGYTF. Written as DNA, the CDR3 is TGCAGTGCTATTAACGGGGCTAACTATGGCTACACCTTC.

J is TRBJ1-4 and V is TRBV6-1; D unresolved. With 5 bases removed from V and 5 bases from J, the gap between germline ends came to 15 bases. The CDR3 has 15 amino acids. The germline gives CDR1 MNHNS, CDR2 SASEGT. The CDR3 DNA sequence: TGTGCCAGCAGTTTCTTAGAAAGACGAAATGAAAAACTGTTTTTT. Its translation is CASSFLERRNEKLFF.

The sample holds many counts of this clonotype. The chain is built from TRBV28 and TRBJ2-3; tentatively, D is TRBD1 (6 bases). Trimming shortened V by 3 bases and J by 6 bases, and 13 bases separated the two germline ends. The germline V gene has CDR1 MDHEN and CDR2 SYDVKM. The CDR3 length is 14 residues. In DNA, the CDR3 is TGTGCCAGCAGTTTGGCACAGGGTGGGGATACGCAGTATTTT. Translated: CASSLAQGGDTQYF.

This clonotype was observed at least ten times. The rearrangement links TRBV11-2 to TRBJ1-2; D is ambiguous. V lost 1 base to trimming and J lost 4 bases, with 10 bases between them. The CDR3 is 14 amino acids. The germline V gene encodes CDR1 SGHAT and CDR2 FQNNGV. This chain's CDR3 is CASSLGGHLYGYTF. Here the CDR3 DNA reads TGTGCCAGCAGCTTAGGAGGGCACCTCTATGGCTACACCTTC.

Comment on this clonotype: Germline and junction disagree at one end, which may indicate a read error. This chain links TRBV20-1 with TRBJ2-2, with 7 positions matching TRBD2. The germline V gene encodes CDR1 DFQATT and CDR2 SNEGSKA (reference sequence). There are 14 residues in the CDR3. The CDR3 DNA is TGCAGTGCTAGTCGGGAGGCGGACACCGGGGGGCTGTTTTTT. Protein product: CSASREADTGGLFF.